The entry below describes one TCR beta chain. Antigen unknown. The PCR had 60 Vbeta and 13 Jbeta primers. Clones were read by immunoSEQ multiplex PCR, and TCRdb kept only the in-frame ones, dropping some. The sample yields about 160,000 clones, roughly nine tenths seen once. The germline CDR1 and CDR2 sequences are LGHNA and YNFKEQ. The CDR3 extends over 14 amino acids. V was clipped by 1 base and J by 3 bases, with 9 bases between them. The data were taken from a study of cytomegalovirus exposure and HLA in healthy donors. Regarding the study as a whole: In terms of immune exposure information, only CMV serostatus was available. Earlier findings revealed that most TCR beta V segments proved productive either about 90% or about 30% of the time.

Sequences were obtained from PBMCs. V gene TRBV4-2 combines with J gene TRBJ1-2; weak D call: TRBD1 (6 bases). The clonotype originates from a young woman in good health and CMV-seronegative. The DNA for the CDR3 is TGTGCCAGCAGCCAAGTGGGGGCACACTATGGCTACACCTTC. Translating it yields CASSQVGAHYGYTF.